This passage covers 28 T cell receptor beta chains from one sample sequenced in a study of blood T cell repertoires in COVID-19. TCRdb's copy holds only in-frame clones and misses some; the assay was immunoSEQ multiplex PCR. This sample carries under 200,000 clones, around four fifths of them seen once, and the ten largest clones take approximately 6.2%. Material: peripheral blood. Source of these receptors: a man in his 70s with active or convalescent COVID-19.

The gene calls are TRBV25-1 and TRBJ1-4; perhaps TRBD1 as D (6 bases). This CDR3 is built from 15 residues. V lost 2 bases, J lost 3 bases, and 10 bases lay in between. Germline V lookup: CDR1 MGHDK, CDR2 SYGVNS. The CDR3 region is CASSERGHPNEKLFF. The CDR3 DNA reads as TGTGCCAGCAGTGAACGGGGACACCCTAATGAAAAACTGTTTTTT.

The CDR3 reads CASGSDRGLNGYTF. CDR3 sequence (DNA): TGTGCCAGCGGTTCGGACAGGGGGCTGAATGGCTACACCTTC. This sequence joins TRBV6-5 and TRBJ1-2, with 11 nucleotides matching TRBD1. Per germline, CDR1 MNHEY and CDR2 SVGAGI. Trimming removed 8 bases from V and 6 bases from J; junction bases left unmatched: 8. The CDR3 is 14 residues long.

The CDR3 DNA is TGTGCCAGCTTACCGGGACTGCAGGCCGGGGAGCTGTTTTTT. Its protein is CASLPGLQAGELFF. The rearrangement joins TRBV18 to TRBJ2-2, with D possibly being TRBD2 (6 bases). The CDR3 is 14 amino acids. The germline V and J ends were trimmed by 7 bases and 6 bases, with 15 bases remaining between them. Germline CDR1 is KGHSH and CDR2 is LQKENI. Full variable domain (missing parts from reference TRBV18 and TRBJ2-2): NAGVMQNPRHLVRRRGQEARLRCSPMKGHSHVYWYRQLPEEGLKFMVYLQKENIIDESGMPKERFSAEFPKEGPSILRIQQVVRGDSAAYFCASLPGLQAGELFFGEGSRLTVL.

V gene TRBV15 combines with J gene TRBJ1-1; 7 bases map to TRBD1. The CDR3 is 18 amino acids. The germline gives CDR1 LNHNV, CDR2 YYDKDF (reference sequence). Germline trimming cut 0 bases from V and 0 bases from J; bases unmatched to any gene: 10. The CDR3 DNA reads TGTGCCACCAGCAGAGATACAGGGGCCTCAGTATTGAACACTGAAGCTTTCTTT. Translation gives CATSRDTGASVLNTEAFF.

The V call is TRBV11-2, the J call TRBJ2-5; 11 bases are a match to TRBD2. J lost 9 bases, V lost 4 bases, and 10 bases had no gene match. The CDR3 covers 15 residues. Germline lookup yields CDR1 SGHAT and CDR2 FQNNGV. The DNA of the CDR3 is TGTGCCAGCAGCTGGGGACTAGCGGCTAAGGCGGCCCAGTACTTC. Amino acid sequence: CASSWGLAAKAAQYF.

The chain has TRBV19 and TRBJ2-1; 16 bases line up with TRBD2. The junction had 1 base not matched to a gene; V was cut back by 9 bases and J by 8 bases. From germline, CDR1 is LNHDA and CDR2 SQIVND (reference sequence). The CDR3 is made up of 13 amino acids. The CDR3 loop reads CASGTSGRDEQFF. CDR3 coding DNA: TGTGCCAGCGGGACTAGCGGGAGGGATGAGCAGTTCTTC.

This chain connects TRBV4-2 to TRBJ2-5; 8 bases agree with TRBD2. CDR1 is LGHNA and CDR2 is YNFKEQ in the germline V gene. With 2 bases clipped from V and 5 bases from J, the junction kept 10 bases outside the gene matches. This CDR3 region has 16 residues. The CDR3 bases are TGTGCCAGCAGCCAAACCGTCGGGACTAGTTGGGAGACCCAGTACTTC. Translated, it gives CASSQTVGTSWETQYF.

This clone was counted once. This sequence joins TRBV5-5 and TRBJ1-1; D gene ambiguous. Trimming removed 6 bases at V and 1 base at J, with 10 bases between. The CDR3 is 13 residues long. Germline CDR1 SGHKS, CDR2 YYEKEE (reference sequence). The CDR3 sequence is CASKESPNTEAFF. The DNA for the CDR3 is TGTGCCAGCAAAGAGTCCCCGAACACTGAAGCTTTCTTT.

J is TRBJ1-2 and V is TRBV6-1; D is uncertain. Trimming pared 1 base from V and 0 bases from J, leaving 6 bases between. Germline CDR1 reads MNHNS; CDR2 reads SASEGT. This CDR3 region has 14 residues. CDR3 bases: TGTGCCAGCAGTGAAGTCGGAGCTAACTATGGCTACACCTTC. Its protein product is CASSEVGANYGYTF.

The J gene is TRBJ2-6, the V gene TRBV4-2, with 8 bases aligning to TRBD1. With 0 bases clipped from V and 1 base from J, the junction kept 8 bases outside the gene matches. The CDR3 has 19 amino acids. Looked up from germline, CDR1 is LGHNA and CDR2 is YNFKEQ. CDR3 nucleotide sequence: TGTGCCAGCAGCCAAGATGTGGCAGGGGGCGGTTCTGGGGCCAACGTCCTGACTTTC. Amino acid sequence: CASSQDVAGGGSGANVLTF.

The rearrangement joins TRBV19 to TRBJ1-2; TRBD1 aligns across 7 bases. CDR3 length equals 13 residues. With V trimmed by 2 bases and J by 8 bases, 5 bases remained unmatched. Germline V gives CDR1 LNHDA, CDR2 SQIVND (reference sequence). The CDR3 loop is CASSINRQGGYTF. In nucleotides, the CDR3 is TGTGCCAGTAGTATAAACAGACAGGGCGGCTACACCTTC.

There are a few counts of this clone. The gene calls are TRBV7-2 and TRBJ1-5; D unclear. Germline V gene sequence: CDR1 SGHTA, CDR2 FQGNSA. The V gene lost 1 base and the J gene lost 3 bases, with 4 bases spanning the gap. The length of the CDR3 is 13 residues. CDR3: CASSLEANQPQHF. DNA of the CDR3: TGTGCCAGCAGCTTAGAAGCCAATCAGCCCCAGCATTTT.

This clone showed up just a few times. This chain uses TRBV6-5 with TRBJ1-1, with no clear D. Germline values: CDR1 MNHEY, CDR2 SVGAGI. V lost 3 bases and J 4 bases, leaving 15 bases between the germline ends. This CDR3 is 15 amino acids long. Here the CDR3 reads CASSYARLFGTEAFF. DNA for the CDR3: TGTGCCAGCAGTTATGCCCGGTTGTTCGGCACTGAAGCTTTCTTT.

The V call is TRBV5-1, the J call TRBJ2-2, with TRBD1 matching over 7 bases. Germline CDR1 is SGHRS and CDR2 is YFSETQ. The CDR3 extends over 16 amino acids. After removal of 1 base from V and 6 bases from J, the junction contained 9 bases not matched to a gene. In DNA form, the CDR3 reads TGCGCCAGCAGCTTGAAAACTAGGGGGCAATCCGGGGAGCTGTTTTTT. It specifies CASSLKTRGQSGELFF. Full variable domain (missing parts from reference TRBV5-1 and TRBJ2-2): KAGVTQTPRYLIKTRGQQVTLSCSPISGHRSVSWYQQTPGQGLQFLFEYFSETQRNKGNFPGRFSGRQFSNSRSEMNVSTLELGDSALYLCASSLKTRGQSGELFFGEGSRLTVL.

V is TRBV5-1 and J is TRBJ2-5; TRBD2 matches at 9 bases. Germline CDR1 and CDR2: SGHRS and YFSETQ. V was clipped by 6 bases and J by 4 bases; unmatched bases: 13. This CDR3 is built from 16 residues. The CDR3 nucleotides are TGCGCCAGCATTTCGGGACTAGCCGGCTCTGCAGAGACCCAGTACTTC. The encoded protein is CASISGLAGSAETQYF.

The chain is built from TRBV2 and TRBJ2-7, with TRBD2 identical over 8 bases. V dropped 10 bases and J dropped 0; count of bases not matched to a gene: 17. The germline CDR1 and CDR2 sequences are SNHLY and FYNNEI. The CDR3 sequence is 17 residues long. The CDR3 here is CANRGGMTSTDSYEQYF. CDR3 sequence (DNA): TGTGCCAACCGGGGGGGTATGACTAGCACGGACTCCTACGAGCAGTACTTC.

The chain has TRBV7-9 and TRBJ1-2; 7 nucleotides align to TRBD1. Germline assignment: CDR1 SEHNR and CDR2 FQNEAQ (reference sequence). This CDR3 contains 14 residues. Trimming at V came to 2 bases and at J to 6 bases, leaving 6 bases not matched to a gene. CDR3 nucleotides: TGTGCCAGCAGCTTAATAAGGGGGCTGGATGGCTACACCTTC. Its protein is CASSLIRGLDGYTF.

The chain recombines TRBV7-9 with TRBJ1-1; D unresolved. The CDR3 spans 15 residues. Trimming stripped 5 bases from V and 0 bases from J, with 13 bases between. Germline assignment: CDR1 SEHNR and CDR2 FQNEAQ (reference sequence). CDR3 loop: CASSLLNQMNTEAFF. CDR3 DNA: TGTGCCAGCAGCCTTCTCAATCAGATGAACACTGAAGCTTTCTTT.

The gene calls are TRBV6-2 or TRBV6-3 and TRBJ2-3, with TRBD1 matching over 9 bases. This CDR3 has 15 amino acids. Germline CDR1 MNHEY, CDR2 SVGEGT. The V segment lost 5 bases and the J segment 3 bases; nucleotides outside the gene matches: 6. The CDR3 nucleotides are TGTGCCAGCAGTCCCGAGGGACAGGGTACAGATACGCAGTATTTT. It encodes CASSPEGQGTDTQYF.

The chain has TRBV5-1 and TRBJ2-1; D is possibly TRBD1 (5 bases). This CDR3 contains 12 residues. The V gene's germline CDR1 is SGHRS and CDR2 YFSETQ. V shed 6 bases and J shed 4 bases, with 8 bases lying between them. CDR3 DNA sequence: TGCGCCAGCATGGGGCAGTACAATGAGCAGTTCTTC. Protein sequence: CASMGQYNEQFF. Complete variable domain (other parts from reference TRBV5-1 and TRBJ2-1): KAGVTQTPRYLIKTRGQQVTLSCSPISGHRSVSWYQQTPGQGLQFLFEYFSETQRNKGNFPGRFSGRQFSNSRSEMNVSTLELGDSALYLCASMGQYNEQFFGPGTRLTVL.

The chain combines TRBV19 with TRBJ1-2; TRBD1 aligns across 12 bases. The CDR3 extends over 14 amino acids. The germline CDR1 and CDR2 sequences are LNHDA and SQIVND (reference sequence). V shed 6 bases, J shed 7 bases, and the junction held 6 bases outside the gene matches. The CDR3 sequence is CASRGTGGAGGYTF. CDR3 DNA: TGTGCCAGTAGGGGGACAGGGGGCGCCGGTGGCTACACCTTC.

This clone was recorded once. The identical CDR3 is also encoded by other nucleotide sequences in the sample. This sequence joins TRBV5-6 and TRBJ1-6, with 7 bases that match TRBD1. The CDR3 extends over 14 amino acids. J was trimmed by 7 bases and V by 0 bases; bases with no gene match: 1. Germline loops: CDR1 SGHDT, CDR2 YYEEEE. In DNA form, the CDR3 reads TGTGCCAGCAGCTTGGGACAGGGAAATTCACCCCTCCACTTT. It codes for CASSLGQGNSPLHF.

The chain carries TRBV7-2 and TRBJ1-2; 12 bases map to TRBD1. The CDR3 contains 14 residues. Germline CDR1 SGHTA, CDR2 FQGNSA. V was clipped by 6 bases and J by 8 bases; unmatched bases: 7. CDR3 amino acids: CASRQGTGGLGYTF. The CDR3, as DNA: TGTGCCAGCAGGCAGGGGACAGGGGGCTTGGGCTACACCTTC.

This sequence joins TRBV30 and TRBJ2-7; possibly TRBD1 for D (6 bases). This CDR3 has 14 residues. CDR1 and CDR2 from the germline V gene are GTSNPN and SVGIG (reference sequence). The V gene lost 2 bases and the J gene lost 5 bases, with 16 bases spanning the gap. The CDR3 nucleotides read TGTGCCTGGAGTAAAAACAGGGTTGGCAACGAGCAGTACTTC. Translated, it gives CAWSKNRVGNEQYF.

Of note for this clone: An end of the junction differs from the germline gene, which may be a read error. This chain uses TRBV13 with TRBJ2-5; tentatively, D is TRBD1 (5 bases). The CDR3 covers 14 residues. The germline CDR1 and CDR2 sequences are PRHDT and FYEKMQ (reference sequence). The CDR3 sequence is CASSSATTSSTGHF. The CDR3 DNA follows: TGTGCCAGCAGCTCCGCTACGACTTCGTCTACAGGTCACTTC.

This CDR3 reads CASSYSPSTVDGYTF. The CDR3 DNA sequence: TGTGCCAGCAGTTACTCCCCGTCGACAGTCGATGGCTACACCTTC. The chain uses TRBV6-2 or TRBV6-3 and TRBJ1-2; a weak D match, TRBD1 (5 bases). Germline V lookup: CDR1 MNHEY, CDR2 SVGEGT. This CDR3 is 15 amino acids long. The V end lost 0 bases, the J end lost 6 bases, and 14 bases lay between the germline ends.

CDR3 bases: TGTGCCAGCAGGAGCACCATCCACACAGATACGCAGTATTTT. Its translation: CASRSTIHTDTQYF. This chain joins TRBV27 and TRBJ2-3; D is unresolved. Germline loops: CDR1 MNHEY, CDR2 SMNVEV (reference sequence). V was cut by 6 bases and J by 2 bases, with 12 bases left in between. This CDR3 has 14 residues.

The V and J genes are TRBV5-1 and TRBJ2-6, with D perhaps matching TRBD1 (6 bases). The germline V gene has CDR1 SGHRS and CDR2 YFSETQ. V lost 4 bases, J lost 9 bases, and 26 bases lay in between. This CDR3 contains 18 residues. The CDR3 loop is CASSPTVRQDLYGNVLTF. In DNA, the CDR3 is TGCGCCAGCAGCCCCACAGTGAGACAGGACCTTTACGGCAACGTCCTGACTTTC.